This T cell receptor beta chain was documented in a study of OX40 agonist ivuxolimab in advanced cancers. Study information: An anti-OX40 (CD134) antibody with agonistic activity, ivuxolimab, was administered to patients.

Study observations and caveats: There were, on average, more expanded clones in CD8+ T cells than in CD4+.

Repertoires were generated with immunoSEQ multiplex PCR, while TCRdb's copy carries only in-frame clones and drops some. The table records roughly 63,000 clones, roughly 80% of them present only once. Concerning this clone itself: What it binds is not known.

Autoimmune disease history or systemic immunosuppression meant exclusion. At cycle 4 day 1, cycle 7 day 1, and baseline, blood was sampled. Trimming took off 7 bases at V and 7 bases at J, with 16 bases between the two ends. This CDR3 has 13 amino acids. CDR1 is SNHLY and CDR2 is FYNNEI in the germline V gene. The starting material was CD4+ or CD8+ T cells sorted from blood, obtained in a trial of the OX40 agonist ivuxolimab. This clonotype was sampled from an adult with an advanced solid tumor such as melanoma, head and neck, liver or kidney cancer. The chain combines TRBV2 with TRBJ1-1; D is undetermined. DNA of the CDR3: TGTGCCAGCAATGCGGGGAGGGAGGTTGAAGCTTTCTTT. This encodes CASNAGREVEAFF.